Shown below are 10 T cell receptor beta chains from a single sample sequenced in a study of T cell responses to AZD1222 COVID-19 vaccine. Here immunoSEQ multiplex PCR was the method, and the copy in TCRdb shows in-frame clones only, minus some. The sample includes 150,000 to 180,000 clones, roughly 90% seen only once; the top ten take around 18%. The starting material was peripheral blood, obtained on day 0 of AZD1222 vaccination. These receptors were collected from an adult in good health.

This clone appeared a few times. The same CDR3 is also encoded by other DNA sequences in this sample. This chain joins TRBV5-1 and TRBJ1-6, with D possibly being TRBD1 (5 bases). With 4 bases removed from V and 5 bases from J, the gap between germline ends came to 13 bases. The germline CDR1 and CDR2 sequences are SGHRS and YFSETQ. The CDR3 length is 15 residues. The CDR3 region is CASSAGTADNSPLHF. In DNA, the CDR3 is TGCGCCAGCAGCGCCGGGACCGCGGATAATTCACCCCTCCACTTT. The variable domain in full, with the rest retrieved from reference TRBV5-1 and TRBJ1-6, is KAGVTQTPRYLIKTRGQQVTLSCSPISGHRSVSWYQQTPGQGLQFLFEYFSETQRNKGNFPGRFSGRQFSNSRSEMNVSTLELGDSALYLCASSAGTADNSPLHFGNGTRLTVT.

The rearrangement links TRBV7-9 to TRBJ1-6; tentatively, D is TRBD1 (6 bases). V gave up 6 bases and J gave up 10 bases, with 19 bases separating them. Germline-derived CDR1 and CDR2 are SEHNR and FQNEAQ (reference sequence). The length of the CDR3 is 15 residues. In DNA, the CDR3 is TGTGCCAGCAGAGCAACAGGGATAGAGGGGTCACCCCTCCACTTT. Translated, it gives CASRATGIEGSPLHF.

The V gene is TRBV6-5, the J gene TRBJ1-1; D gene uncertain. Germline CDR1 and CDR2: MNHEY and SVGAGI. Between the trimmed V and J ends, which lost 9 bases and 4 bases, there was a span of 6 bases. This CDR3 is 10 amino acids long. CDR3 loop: CARRGTEAFF. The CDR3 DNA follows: TGTGCCAGGCGGGGCACTGAAGCTTTCTTT.

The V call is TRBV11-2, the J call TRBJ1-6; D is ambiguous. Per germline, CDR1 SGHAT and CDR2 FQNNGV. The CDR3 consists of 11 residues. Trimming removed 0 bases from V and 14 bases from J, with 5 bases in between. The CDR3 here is CASSLDGALHF. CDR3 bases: TGTGCCAGCAGCTTAGATGGGGCCCTCCACTTT.

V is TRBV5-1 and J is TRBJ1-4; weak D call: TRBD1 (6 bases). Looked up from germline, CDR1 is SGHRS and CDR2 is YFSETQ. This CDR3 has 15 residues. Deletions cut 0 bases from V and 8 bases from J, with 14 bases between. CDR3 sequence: CASSLAWGLGEKLFF. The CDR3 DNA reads TGCGCCAGCAGCTTGGCCTGGGGGCTAGGGGAAAAACTGTTTTTT.

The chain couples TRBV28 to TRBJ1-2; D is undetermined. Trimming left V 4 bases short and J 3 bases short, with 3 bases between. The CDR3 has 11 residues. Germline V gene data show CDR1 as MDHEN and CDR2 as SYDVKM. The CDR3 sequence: CASSSDYGYTF. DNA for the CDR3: TGTGCCAGCAGTTCCGACTATGGCTACACCTTC.

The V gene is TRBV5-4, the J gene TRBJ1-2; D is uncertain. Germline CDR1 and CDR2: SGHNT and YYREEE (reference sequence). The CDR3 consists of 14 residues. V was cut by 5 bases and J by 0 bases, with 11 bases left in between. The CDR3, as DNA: TGTGCCAGCAGTCCTGGTTCTTCTAACTATGGCTACACCTTC. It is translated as CASSPGSSNYGYTF.

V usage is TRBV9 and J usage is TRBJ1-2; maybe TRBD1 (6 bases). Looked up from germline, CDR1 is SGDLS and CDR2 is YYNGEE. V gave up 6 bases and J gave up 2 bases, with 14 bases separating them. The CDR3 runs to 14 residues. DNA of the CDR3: TGTGCCAGCACCTTCGGGGGGGCCAACTATGGCTACACCTTC. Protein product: CASTFGGANYGYTF.

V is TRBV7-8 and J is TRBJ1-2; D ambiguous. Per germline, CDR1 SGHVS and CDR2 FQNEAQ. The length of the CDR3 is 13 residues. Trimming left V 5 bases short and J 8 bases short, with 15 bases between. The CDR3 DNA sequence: TGTGCCAGCAGCCTTAGCCCCCGAGGCGGCTACACCTTC. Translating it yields CASSLSPRGGYTF.

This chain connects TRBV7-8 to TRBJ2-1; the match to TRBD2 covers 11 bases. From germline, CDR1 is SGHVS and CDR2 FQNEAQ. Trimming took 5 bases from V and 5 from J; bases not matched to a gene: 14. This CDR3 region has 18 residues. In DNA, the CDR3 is TGTGCCAGCAGCCAATCCCACCTGCCGGGACTAGCGGACAATGAGCAGTTCTTC. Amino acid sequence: CASSQSHLPGLADNEQFF. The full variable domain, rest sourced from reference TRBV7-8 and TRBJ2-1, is GAGVSQSPRYKVAKRGQDVALRCDPISGHVSLFWYQQALGQGPEFLTYFQNEAQLDKSGLPSDRFFAERPEGSVSTLKIQRTQQEDSAVYLCASSQSHLPGLADNEQFFGPGTRLTVL.